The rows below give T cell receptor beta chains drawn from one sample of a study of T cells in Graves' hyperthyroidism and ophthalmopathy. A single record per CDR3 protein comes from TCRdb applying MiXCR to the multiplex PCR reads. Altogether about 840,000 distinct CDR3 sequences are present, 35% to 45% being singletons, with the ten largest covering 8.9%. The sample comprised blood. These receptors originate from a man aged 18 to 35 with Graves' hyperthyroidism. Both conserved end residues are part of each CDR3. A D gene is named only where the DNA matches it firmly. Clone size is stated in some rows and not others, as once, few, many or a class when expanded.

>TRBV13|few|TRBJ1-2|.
CASSFPLTGYGYTF
TGTGCCAGCAGCTTCCCGCTGACGGGCTATGGCTACACCTTC
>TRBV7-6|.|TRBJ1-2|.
CASRRRETNYGYTF
TGTGCCAGCAGACGCAGAGAGACTAACTATGGCTACACCTTC
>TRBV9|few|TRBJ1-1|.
CASKSGTEAFF
TGTGCCAGTAAAAGTGGGACTGAAGCTTTCTTT
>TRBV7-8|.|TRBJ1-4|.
CASSSRTLGINEKLFF
TGTGCCAGCAGCTCACGGACTTTGGGGATTAATGAAAAACTGTTTTTT
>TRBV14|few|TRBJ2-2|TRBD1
CASSRPGTGTGELFF
TGTGCCAGCTCACGACCCGGGACAGGCACCGGGGAGCTGTTTTTT
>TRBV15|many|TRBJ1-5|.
CAIADTSNQPQHF
TGTGCCATCGCGGACACCAGCAATCAGCCCCAGCATTTT
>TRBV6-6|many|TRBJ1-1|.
CASSYSAGGTEAFF
TGTGCCAGCAGTTACTCGGCAGGAGGGACTGAAGCTTTCTTT
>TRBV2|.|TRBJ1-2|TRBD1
CASNPDDRGYGYTF
TGTGCCAGCAACCCTGACGACAGGGGATATGGCTACACCTTC
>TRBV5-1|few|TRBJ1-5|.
CASSLEGTRNQPQHF
TGCGCCAGCAGCTTGGAGGGGACCAGGAATCAGCCCCAGCATTTT
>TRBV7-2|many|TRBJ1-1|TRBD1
CASSFDRGNTEAFF
TGTGCCAGCAGTTTTGACAGGGGGAACACTGAAGCTTTCTTT
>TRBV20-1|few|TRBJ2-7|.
CSARLGTSEQYF
TGCAGTGCTAGACTTGGGACGAGCGAGCAGTACTTC
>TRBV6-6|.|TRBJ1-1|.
CASSEMGGYTEAFF
TGTGCCAGCAGTGAGATGGGGGGTTACACTGAAGCTTTCTTT
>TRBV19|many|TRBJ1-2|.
CASSAQGGTTNGYTF
TGTGCCAGTAGTGCACAGGGAGGGACCACGAATGGCTACACCTTC
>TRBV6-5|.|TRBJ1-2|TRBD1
CASSSGTGLPRGYTF
TGTGCCAGCAGCTCTGGGACAGGCCTCCCCCGTGGCTACACCTTC
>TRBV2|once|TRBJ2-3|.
CASSWHRGTDTQYF
TGTGCCAGCTCATGGCACAGGGGCACAGATACGCAGTATTTT
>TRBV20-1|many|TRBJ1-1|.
CSARDRPGRKNTEAFF
TGCAGTGCTAGAGACCGCCCTGGCCGCAAGAACACTGAAGCTTTCTTT
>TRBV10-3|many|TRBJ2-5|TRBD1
CAISTGEETQYF
TGTGCCATATCGACAGGGGAAGAGACCCAGTACTTC
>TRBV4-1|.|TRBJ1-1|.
CASSVGARWGAFF
TGCGCCAGCAGCGTGGGGGCGAGGTGGGGAGCTTTCTTT
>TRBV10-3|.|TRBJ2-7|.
CAISETPPGREQYF
TGTGCCATCAGTGAAACCCCCCCGGGACGCGAGCAGTACTTC
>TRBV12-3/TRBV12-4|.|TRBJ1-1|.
CASSLISLETEAFF
TGTGCCAGCAGTTTAATCTCCCTGGAAACTGAAGCTTTCTTT
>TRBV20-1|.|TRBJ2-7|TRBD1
CSSQGGYSYEQYF
TGCAGCTCACAGGGGGGCTACTCCTACGAGCAGTACTTC
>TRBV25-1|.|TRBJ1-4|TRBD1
CASSVTTGGNEKLFF
TGTGCCAGCAGTGTCACAACAGGGGGCAATGAAAAACTGTTTTTT
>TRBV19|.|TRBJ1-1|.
CASSSIRDLNTEAFF
TGTGCCAGTAGTTCGATCCGGGATCTGAACACTGAAGCTTTCTTT
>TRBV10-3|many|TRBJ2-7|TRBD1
CAISELDRGEQYF
TGTGCCATCAGTGAGCTGGACAGGGGGGAGCAGTACTTC
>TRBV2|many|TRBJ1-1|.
CASSGGWGTEAFF
TGTGCCAGCAGTGGAGGTTGGGGGACTGAAGCTTTCTTT
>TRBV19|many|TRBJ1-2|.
CASRPNQGNYGYTF
TGTGCCAGTAGACCTAATCAGGGAAACTATGGCTACACCTTC
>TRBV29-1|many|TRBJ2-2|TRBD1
CSVEDDRGRTGELFF
TGCAGCGTTGAAGATGACAGGGGGCGTACCGGGGAGCTGTTTTTT
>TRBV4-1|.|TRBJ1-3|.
CASSQEGAGHGGNTIYF
TGCGCCAGCAGCCAAGAGGGGGCAGGGCACGGTGGAAACACCATATATTTT
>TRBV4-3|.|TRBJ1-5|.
CASSQFFPPPYSNQPQHF
TGCGCCAGCAGCCAATTTTTTCCTCCCCCGTATAGCAATCAGCCCCAGCATTTT
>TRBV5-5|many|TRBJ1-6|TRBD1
CASNEGTGGSPLHF
TGTGCCAGCAATGAGGGAACAGGGGGTTCACCCCTCCACTTT
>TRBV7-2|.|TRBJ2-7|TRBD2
CASSLDVSGRKREQYF
TGTGCCAGCAGCTTAGATGTGAGCGGGAGGAAGCGCGAGCAGTACTTC
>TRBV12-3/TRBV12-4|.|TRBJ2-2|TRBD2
CASSSPGLAVGELFF
TGTGCCAGCAGTTCTCCGGGACTAGCGGTCGGGGAGCTGTTTTTT
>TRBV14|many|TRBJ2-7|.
CASSPGTLYEQYF
TGTGCCAGCAGCCCCGGGACCCTCTACGAGCAGTACTTC
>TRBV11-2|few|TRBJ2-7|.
CASSSQTGSEQYF
TGTGCCAGCAGCTCCCAAACAGGGTCCGAGCAGTACTTC
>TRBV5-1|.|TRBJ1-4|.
CASSWVSTNEKLFF
TGCGCCAGCAGTTGGGTATCAACTAATGAAAAACTGTTTTTT
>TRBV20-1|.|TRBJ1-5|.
CSAPPRAGGSNQPQHF
TGCAGTGCTCCCCCAAGGGCGGGAGGTAGCAATCAGCCCCAGCATTTT
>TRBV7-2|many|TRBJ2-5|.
CASSLGGRQETQYF
TGTGCCAGCAGCTTGGGTGGGAGACAAGAGACCCAGTACTTC
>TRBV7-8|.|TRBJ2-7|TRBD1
CASSSPPTGKSYEQYF
TGCGCCAGCAGCTCCCCCCCGACAGGGAAATCCTACGAGCAGTACTTC
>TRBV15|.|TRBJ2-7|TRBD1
CATSRGRQGAAEQYF
TGTGCCACCAGCAGAGGCAGACAGGGGGCGGCCGAGCAGTACTTC
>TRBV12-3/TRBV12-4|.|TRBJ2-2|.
CASSYSPRTGELFF
TGTGCCAGCAGTTACTCTCCCAGGACTGGGGAGCTGTTTTTT
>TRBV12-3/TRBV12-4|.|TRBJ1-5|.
CASGLYPQPQHF
TGTGCTAGTGGTTTGTACCCTCAGCCCCAGCATTTT
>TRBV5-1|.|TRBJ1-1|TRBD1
CASSARTGPNTEAFF
TGCGCCAGCAGCGCTCGGACAGGACCGAACACTGAAGCTTTCTTT
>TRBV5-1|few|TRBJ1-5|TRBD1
CASSVGQGTRPQHF
TGCGCCAGCAGCGTTGGACAGGGGACTCGGCCCCAGCATTTT
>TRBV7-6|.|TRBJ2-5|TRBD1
CASSLPFRDRGQETQYF
TGTGCCAGCAGCTTACCCTTTCGGGACAGGGGGCAAGAGACCCAGTACTTC
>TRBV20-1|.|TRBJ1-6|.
CSALRGRDNSPLHF
TGCAGTGCTCTCCGGGGGCGAGATAATTCACCCCTCCACTTT
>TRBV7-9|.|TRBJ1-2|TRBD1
CASGQGHDGGYTF
TGTGCCAGCGGACAGGGGCACGACGGTGGCTACACCTTC
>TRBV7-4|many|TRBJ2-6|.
CASSFSGGGSGANVLTF
TGTGCCAGCAGCTTTAGCGGTGGGGGCTCTGGGGCCAACGTCCTGACTTTC
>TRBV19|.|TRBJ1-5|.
CASSIDLQWGANQPQHF
TGTGCCAGTAGTATAGATCTTCAGTGGGGGGCAAATCAGCCCCAGCATTTT